This TCR beta chain was captured in a study of shared clonotypes between healthy human individuals. Sequencing used immunoSEQ multiplex PCR; TCRdb keeps in-frame clones, though not all of them. This repertoire shows over 700,000 clones, around 70% found once; its top ten account for approximately 2%. Germline CDR1 reads SEHNR; CDR2 reads FQNEAQ (reference sequence). Trimming left V 2 bases short and J 7 bases short, with 11 bases between. The length of the CDR3 is 13 residues. Sequencing was carried out using memory CD4+ T cells sorted from blood. As for subset: CD45RA-negative fraction. J is TRBJ1-2 and V is TRBV7-9; possible D gene TRBD1, 6 bases. The clonotype originates from a woman in her 30s in good health. The CDR3 coding sequence is TGTGCCAGCAGCTTATCAGGGGTACTTGGCTACACCTTC. Translation: CASSLSGVLGYTF.